A single sample is the source of the 29 T cell receptor beta chains below, sequenced in a study of blood T cell repertoires in COVID-19. The protocol was immunoSEQ multiplex PCR, while the TCRdb copy is restricted to in-frame clones and leaves out a portion. In the table there are some 110,000 clones, roughly 80% of which are singletons. Material for sequencing was peripheral blood. The receptors here all came from a man between 65 and 85 years old with acute or convalescent COVID-19.

In this sample, this clone turned up once. The V and J genes are TRBV12-3 or TRBV12-4 and TRBJ2-1; 7 nucleotides match TRBD2. CDR3 size: 11 residues. J lost 13 bases, V lost 5 bases, and 5 bases had no gene match. As DNA, the CDR3 is TGTGCCAGCAGTCACCGGGAGGTCCAGTTCTTC. Translating it yields CASSHREVQFF.

The chain links TRBV12-5 to TRBJ2-1, with D possibly matching TRBD2 (6 bases). Trimming removed 7 bases at V and 9 bases at J, with 13 bases between. The CDR3 has 12 amino acids. Germline V CDR1 and CDR2: LGHNT, FRNRAP. The CDR3, as DNA: TGTGCTAGTGCCCGACTAGGGAGTGAGCAGTTCTTC. Translation gives CASARLGSEQFF.

The chain uses TRBV2 and TRBJ2-3, with 10 positions matching TRBD1. J gave up 10 bases and V 9 bases, and 10 bases lay outside the gene matches. CDR1 and CDR2 from the germline V gene are SNHLY and FYNNEI. The CDR3 spans 13 residues. DNA of the CDR3: TGTGCCAGTACGTTTGACAGGGGGCTAGCGCAGTATTTT. Protein product: CASTFDRGLAQYF.

The chain is built from TRBV2 and TRBJ1-6; no firm D call. This CDR3 is built from 14 residues. Per germline, CDR1 SNHLY and CDR2 FYNNEI. V was clipped by 7 bases and J by 7 bases, with 14 bases between them. The CDR3: CASTRRWENSPLHF. Here the CDR3 DNA reads TGTGCCAGCACCAGACGGTGGGAGAATTCACCCCTCCACTTT.

V usage is TRBV28 and J usage is TRBJ1-2; D possibly corresponds to TRBD1 (5 bases). Trimming shortened V by 6 bases and J by 5 bases, and 10 bases separated the two germline ends. This CDR3 is 12 amino acids long. Germline-derived CDR1 and CDR2 are MDHEN and SYDVKM. The CDR3 region is CASRGTPYGYTF. CDR3 nucleotides: TGTGCCAGCAGAGGGACTCCTTATGGCTACACCTTC.

J is TRBJ1-2 and V is TRBV19, with D possibly TRBD1 on 5 matching bases. Trimming stripped 10 bases from V and 3 bases from J, with 12 bases between. Germline V lookup: CDR1 LNHDA, CDR2 SQIVND (reference sequence). The CDR3 has 12 residues. DNA for the CDR3: TGTGCCATCTACAGGTTCGACTATGGCTACACCTTC. Residues: CAIYRFDYGYTF. Drawing the rest from reference TRBV19 and TRBJ1-2, the complete variable domain is DGGITQSPKYLFRKEGQNVTLSCEQNLNHDAMYWYRQDPGQGLRLIYYSQIVNDFQKGDIAEGYSVSREKKESFPLTVTSAQKNPTAFYLCAIYRFDYGYTFGSGTRLTVV.

The chain carries TRBV5-1 and TRBJ1-3, with 7 nucleotides matching TRBD1. This CDR3 comprises 15 residues. Trimming took 4 bases from V and 8 from J; bases not matched to a gene: 12. Germline CDR1 is SGHRS and CDR2 is YFSETQ. This chain's CDR3 is CASSGGQRAIDTIYF. As DNA, the CDR3 is TGCGCCAGCAGCGGGGGACAGCGTGCGATAGACACCATATATTTT.

V is TRBV28 and J is TRBJ1-5, with 8 bases lining up with TRBD1. The CDR3 consists of 15 residues. The germline V gene has CDR1 MDHEN and CDR2 SYDVKM. V lost 8 bases, J lost 4 bases, and 10 bases stayed unmatched. In DNA form, the CDR3 reads TGTGCCAGCGACCCCGCCGACAGGGGAAATCAGCCCCAGCATTTT. It yields the protein CASDPADRGNQPQHF.

This chain uses TRBV28 with TRBJ2-7; 7 bases align to TRBD1. Trimming at V came to 7 bases and at J to 3 bases, leaving 3 bases not matched to a gene. The CDR3 is 12 amino acids. CDR1 is MDHEN and CDR2 is SYDVKM in the germline V gene. In DNA form, the CDR3 reads TGTGCCAGCAAGACAGGGTACTACGAGCAGTACTTC. Translation gives CASKTGYYEQYF.

The rearrangement links TRBV6-1 to TRBJ2-7; tentatively, D is TRBD1 (6 bases). Trimming removed 1 base at V and 4 bases at J, with 14 bases between. This CDR3 is built from 15 residues. Germline V gene sequence: CDR1 MNHNS, CDR2 SASEGT. CDR3 region: CASSEVGTGWYEQYF. CDR3 sequence (DNA): TGTGCCAGCAGTGAAGTCGGCACAGGGTGGTACGAGCAGTACTTC.

This clone appeared a single time. The chain recombines TRBV7-8 with TRBJ2-1; 11 nucleotides line up with TRBD1. V dropped 3 bases and J dropped 1; count of bases not matched to a gene: 11. Germline CDR1 SGHVS, CDR2 FQNEAQ. This CDR3 contains 19 residues. The CDR3 DNA sequence: TGTGCCAGCAGCTTTCGCGGACAGGGGGCCATCGTATCCTACAATGAGCAGTTCTTC. Its protein product is CASSFRGQGAIVSYNEQFF.

The chain joins TRBV12-3 or TRBV12-4 to TRBJ1-3, with unresolved D. The CDR3 extends over 12 amino acids. V was trimmed by 4 bases and J by 7 bases, leaving 8 bases between them. CDR3 loop: CASSWLRNTIYF. For the CDR3, the DNA is TGTGCCAGCAGTTGGTTGAGGAACACCATATATTTT.

The V gene is TRBV6-2 or TRBV6-3, the J gene TRBJ1-4; 10 bases fit TRBD1. This CDR3 spans 15 amino acids. V was pared by 2 bases and J by 4 bases, with 1 base of the junction left unmatched. Germline V CDR1 and CDR2: MNHEY, SVGEGT. The CDR3 bases are TGTGCCAGCAGTTACGGGGACAGGGGTAATGAAAAACTGTTTTTT. The encoded protein is CASSYGDRGNEKLFF.

This clone has just one count. CDR3 sequence: CASSYTGTGSGTQYF. In DNA form, the CDR3 reads TGTGCCAGCAGTTACACCGGGACAGGGTCCGGTACGCAGTATTTT. V gene TRBV6-5 combines with J gene TRBJ2-3; the match to TRBD1 covers 9 bases. This CDR3 spans 15 amino acids. Germline V gene data show CDR1 as MNHEY and CDR2 as SVGAGI. J lost 8 bases, V lost 2 bases, and 8 bases had no gene match.

The V call is TRBV28, the J call TRBJ1-5, with 9 bases aligning to TRBD1. CDR3 length equals 15 residues. From germline, CDR1 is MDHEN and CDR2 SYDVKM. V shed 4 bases, J shed 9 bases, and the junction held 10 bases outside the gene matches. CDR3 residues: CASSSSGTGYRPQHF. The DNA for the CDR3 is TGTGCCAGCAGTTCATCCGGGACAGGGTATCGGCCCCAGCATTTT.

V is TRBV5-4 and J is TRBJ1-2; D uncertain. This CDR3 region has 13 residues. V lost 2 bases and J 8 bases, leaving 13 bases between the germline ends. Germline CDR1 and CDR2: SGHNT and YYREEE (reference sequence). CDR3 nucleotides: TGTGCCAGCAGCTTACCCCTCGGGGAAGGCTACACCTTC. Amino acids: CASSLPLGEGYTF.

CDR3 nucleotide sequence: TGTGCCAGCAGTGCAGCGGGAGGTAACACCGGGGAGCTGTTTTTT. Translated, it gives CASSAAGGNTGELFF. V and J are TRBV27 and TRBJ2-2, with 9 bases fitting TRBD2. CDR3 length: 15 amino acids. Germline lookup yields CDR1 MNHEY and CDR2 SMNVEV (reference sequence). J lost 2 bases, V lost 5 bases, and 3 bases had no gene match.

The J gene is TRBJ1-2, the V gene TRBV28, with D possibly TRBD1 on 5 matching bases. The CDR3 is 12 residues long. The germline CDR1 and CDR2 sequences are MDHEN and SYDVKM. V was pared by 5 bases and J by 4 bases, with 8 bases between. The CDR3, as DNA: TGTGCCAGCAGTGGCGGGGGCTATGGCTACACCTTC. Translation gives CASSGGGYGYTF.

V gene TRBV5-4 combines with J gene TRBJ2-2, with TRBD2 matching 11 bases. The V gene end was trimmed by 4 bases and the J gene end by 5 bases; junction bases not matched to a gene: 10. The length of the CDR3 is 17 residues. CDR1 and CDR2 (germline): SGHNT, YYREEE (reference sequence). CDR3 in amino acids: CASSTGGLAGGTGELFF. The DNA for the CDR3 is TGTGCCAGCAGCACTGGAGGGCTAGCGGGAGGTACCGGGGAGCTGTTTTTT. The full variable domain, its missing parts supplied by reference TRBV5-4 and TRBJ2-2, is ETGVTQSPTHLIKTRGQQVTLRCSSQSGHNTVSWYQQALGQGPQFIFQYYREEENGRGNFPPRFSGLQFPNYSSELNVNALELDDSALYLCASSTGGLAGGTGELFFGEGSRLTVL.

The rearrangement uses TRBV5-6 and TRBJ2-3, with TRBD1 identical over 12 bases. CDR1 SGHDT and CDR2 YYEEEE come from the germline V gene. J lost 5 bases, V lost 4 bases, and 8 bases had no gene match. The CDR3 length is 16 residues. CDR3 loop: CASSPRDRGLGDTQYF. CDR3 coding DNA: TGTGCCAGCAGCCCACGGGACAGGGGGCTTGGAGATACGCAGTATTTT.

V usage is TRBV19 and J usage is TRBJ1-1, with D perhaps matching TRBD1 (6 bases). This CDR3 region has 14 residues. Trimming cost V 4 bases and J 2 bases, with 11 bases left between them. Looked up from germline, CDR1 is LNHDA and CDR2 is SQIVND (reference sequence). CDR3 sequence reads: CASSNPTGNTEAFF. The CDR3 coding sequence is TGTGCCAGTAGTAACCCGACAGGCAACACTGAAGCTTTCTTT. Full variable domain (rest looked up from reference TRBV19 and TRBJ1-1): DGGITQSPKYLFRKEGQNVTLSCEQNLNHDAMYWYRQDPGQGLRLIYYSQIVNDFQKGDIAEGYSVSREKKESFPLTVTSAQKNPTAFYLCASSNPTGNTEAFFGQGTRLTVV.

This clone appeared a few times. The rearrangement links TRBV28 to TRBJ1-1, with no clear D. V lost 1 base and J 10 bases, leaving 16 bases between the germline ends. This CDR3 spans 14 amino acids. The V gene's germline CDR1 is MDHEN and CDR2 SYDVKM. The CDR3 DNA reads as TGTGCCAGCAGTTTATCGCGGGAGATAAGAGGAGCTTTCTTT. Its protein is CASSLSREIRGAFF.

Remarks on this clone: Other DNA sequences from this sample encode an identical CDR3 as well. This chain connects TRBV7-9 to TRBJ1-1; maybe TRBD1 (5 bases). Per the germline V gene, CDR1 is SEHNR and CDR2 is FQNEAQ (reference sequence). The CDR3 extends over 18 amino acids. Between the trimmed V and J ends, which lost 5 bases and 0 bases, there was a span of 22 bases. CDR3 in DNA: TGTGCCAGCAGCCGTCGGGGGGGTACGTCCCTCATGAACACTGAAGCTTTCTTT. Translated, it gives CASSRRGGTSLMNTEAFF.

The chain uses TRBV15 and TRBJ1-4, with 9 nucleotides matching TRBD1. The CDR3 has 17 residues. The junction had 8 bases not matched to a gene; V was cut back by 0 bases and J by 6 bases. Germline V CDR1 and CDR2: LNHNV, YYDKDF (reference sequence). CDR3 bases: TGTGCCACCAGCAGAGACAACAGGGGGCGAAAGGATGAAAAACTGTTTTTT. Translation gives CATSRDNRGRKDEKLFF. Using reference TRBV15 and TRBJ1-4 for the parts outside the CDR3, the full variable domain is DAMVIQNPRYQVTQFGKPVTLSCSQTLNHNVMYWYQQKSSQAPKLLFHYYDKDFNNEADTPDNFQSRRPNTSFCFLDIRSPGLGDTAMYLCATSRDNRGRKDEKLFFGSGTQLSVL.

The rearrangement uses TRBV5-4 and TRBJ2-6; 7 bases match TRBD1. With 4 bases clipped from V and 0 bases from J, the junction kept 16 bases outside the gene matches. The CDR3 covers 20 residues. Germline loops: CDR1 SGHNT, CDR2 YYREEE (reference sequence). The CDR3 DNA is TGTGCCAGCAGCCCCTCCGTTGGTCAGGGGGTCCTCTCTGGGGCCAACGTCCTGACTTTC. This codes for CASSPSVGQGVLSGANVLTF.

The rearrangement joins TRBV19 to TRBJ2-5; possible D gene TRBD1, 5 bases. The V gene lost 4 bases and the J gene lost 1 base, with 7 bases spanning the gap. The CDR3 is made up of 13 amino acids. The germline V gene encodes CDR1 LNHDA and CDR2 SQIVND (reference sequence). The CDR3 DNA reads as TGTGCCAGTAGTAAGGGGTTCCAAGAGACCCAGTACTTC. This encodes CASSKGFQETQYF. Full variable domain (remainder filled in from reference TRBV19 and TRBJ2-5): DGGITQSPKYLFRKEGQNVTLSCEQNLNHDAMYWYRQDPGQGLRLIYYSQIVNDFQKGDIAEGYSVSREKKESFPLTVTSAQKNPTAFYLCASSKGFQETQYFGPGTRLLVL.

This clone was detected a few times. The gene calls are TRBV7-9 and TRBJ1-3; D is uncertain. Between the trimmed V and J ends, which lost 6 bases and 4 bases, there was a span of 13 bases. The CDR3 covers 14 residues. Germline loops: CDR1 SEHNR, CDR2 FQNEAQ (reference sequence). In DNA form, the CDR3 reads TGTGCCAGCAGACTTACCCTACAGGGAAACACCATATATTTT. Translating gives CASRLTLQGNTIYF.

The chain combines TRBV4-2 with TRBJ2-7; 11 bases are a match to TRBD2. Unmatched junction bases numbered 23, after V lost 0 bases and J lost 1 base. This CDR3 is 23 amino acids long. Germline-derived CDR1 and CDR2 are LGHNA and YNFKEQ. The CDR3: CASSQDPHPSGGFQNLISYEQYF. CDR3 DNA sequence: TGTGCCAGCAGCCAAGATCCCCATCCTAGCGGGGGGTTCCAAAACCTTATTTCCTACGAGCAGTACTTC.

The rearrangement uses TRBV5-1 and TRBJ2-2; D may be TRBD2 (6 bases). The V gene's germline CDR1 is SGHRS and CDR2 YFSETQ. The CDR3 contains 14 residues. V was pared by 8 bases and J by 6 bases, with 17 bases between. The CDR3 DNA reads as TGCGCCAGTCTGCAGGGCCCGGGGGCCGGGGAGCTGTTTTTT. Protein product: CASLQGPGAGELFF.